A single T cell receptor (beta chain) is shown here with its context. This CDR3 comprises 14 residues. Trimming removed 3 bases from V and 3 bases from J, with 11 bases in between. Germline loops: CDR1 KGHSH, CDR2 LQKENI. The data belong to a study of T cell changes during pregnancy in multiple sclerosis. Generated by immunoSEQ multiplex PCR, the TCRdb table keeps only in-frame clones and is missing some. Among over 35,000 clones listed, around 92% were seen once. The chain has TRBV18 and TRBJ1-1; the D gene is possibly TRBD1 (6 bases). The source material was peripheral blood. This receptor was taken from a female donor with multiple sclerosis, enrolled in a pregnancy study. CDR3 sequence (DNA): TGTGCCAGCTCACCCCAGGGGAGGGACACTGAAGCTTTCTTT. It encodes CASSPQGRDTEAFF.